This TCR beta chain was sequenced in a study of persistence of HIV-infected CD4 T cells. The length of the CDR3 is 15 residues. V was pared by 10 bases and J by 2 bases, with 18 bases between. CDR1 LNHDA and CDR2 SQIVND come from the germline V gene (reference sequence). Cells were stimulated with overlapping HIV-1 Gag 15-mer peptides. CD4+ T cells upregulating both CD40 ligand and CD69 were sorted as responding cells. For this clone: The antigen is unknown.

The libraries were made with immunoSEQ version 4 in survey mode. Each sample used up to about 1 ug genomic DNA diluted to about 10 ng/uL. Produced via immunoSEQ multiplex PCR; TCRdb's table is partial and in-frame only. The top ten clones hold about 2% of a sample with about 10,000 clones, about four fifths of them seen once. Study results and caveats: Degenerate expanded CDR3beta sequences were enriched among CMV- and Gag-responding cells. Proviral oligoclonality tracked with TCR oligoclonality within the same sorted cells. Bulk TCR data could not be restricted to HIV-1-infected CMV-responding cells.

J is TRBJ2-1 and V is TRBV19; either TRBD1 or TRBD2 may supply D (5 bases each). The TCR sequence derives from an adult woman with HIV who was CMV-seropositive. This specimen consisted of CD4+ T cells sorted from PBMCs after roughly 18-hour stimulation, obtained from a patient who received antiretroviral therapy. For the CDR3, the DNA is TGTGCCACCCGCCCAGAGGGGAATGCCTACAATGAGCAGTTCTTC. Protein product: CATRPEGNAYNEQFF.